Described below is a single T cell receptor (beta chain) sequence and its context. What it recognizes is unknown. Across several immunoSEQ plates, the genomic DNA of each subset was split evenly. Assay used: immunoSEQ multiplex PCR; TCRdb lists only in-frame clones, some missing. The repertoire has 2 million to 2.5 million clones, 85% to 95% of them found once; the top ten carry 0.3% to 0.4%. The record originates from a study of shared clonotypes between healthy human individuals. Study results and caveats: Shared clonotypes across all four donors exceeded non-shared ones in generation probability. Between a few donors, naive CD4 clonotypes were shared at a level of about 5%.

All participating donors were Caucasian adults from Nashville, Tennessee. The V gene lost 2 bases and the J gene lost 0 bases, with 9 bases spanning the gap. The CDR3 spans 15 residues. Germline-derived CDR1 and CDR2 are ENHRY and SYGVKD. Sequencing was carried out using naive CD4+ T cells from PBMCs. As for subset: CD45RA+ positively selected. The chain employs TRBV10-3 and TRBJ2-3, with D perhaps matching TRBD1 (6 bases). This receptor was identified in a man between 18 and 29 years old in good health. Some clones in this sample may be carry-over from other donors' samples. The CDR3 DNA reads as TGTGCCATCAGTGAGGGACAGCCTAGCACAGATACGCAGTATTTT. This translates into CAISEGQPSTDTQYF.